This TCR beta chain was recorded in a study of breast tumors, draining lymph nodes, adjacent tissues. The study, taken as a whole, reports: Data fit most tumor T cells coming from lymph node, expanding in tumor. Tumors had less TCR diversity than lymph nodes, more than nontumor tissue. Data only fit, rather than demonstrated, lymph node origin of most tumor T cells. Luminal-like breast cancer showed significantly greater tumor-nontumor repertoire similarity than basal-like breast cancer did.

TCRdb processed the multiplex PCR reads anew with MiXCR; each CDR3 protein has one entry. Here the sample spans approximately 210,000 distinct CDR3 sequences, around 34% being singletons. Germline V CDR1 and CDR2: SGHDT, YYEEEE. The CDR3 has 12 residues. The ends were cut back, 1 base at V and 2 bases at J, with 3 bases in the middle. Axillary draining lymph nodes of breast cancer patients supplied the node samples. This clonotype appeared many times. Its target is unknown. V is TRBV5-6 and J is TRBJ1-2; D call uncertain. The TCR originated in a female donor with breast cancer. Some clones in this sample may be carry-over from other donors' samples. The sequenced sample consisted of axillary lymph node tissue. The CDR3, as DNA: TGTGCCAGCAGCTTGTTAAACTATGGCTACACCTTC. Translated, it gives CASSLLNYGYTF.